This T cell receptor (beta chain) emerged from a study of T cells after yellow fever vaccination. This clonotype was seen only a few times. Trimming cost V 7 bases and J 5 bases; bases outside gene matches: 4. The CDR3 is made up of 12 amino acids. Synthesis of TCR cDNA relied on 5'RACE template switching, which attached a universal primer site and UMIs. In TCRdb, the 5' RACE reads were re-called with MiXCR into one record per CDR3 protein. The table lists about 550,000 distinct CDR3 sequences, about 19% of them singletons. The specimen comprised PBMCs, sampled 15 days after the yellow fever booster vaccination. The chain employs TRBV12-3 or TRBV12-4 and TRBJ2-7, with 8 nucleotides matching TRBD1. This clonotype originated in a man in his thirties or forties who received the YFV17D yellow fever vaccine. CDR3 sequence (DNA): TGTGCCAGCACCCTGACAGGGGACGAGCAGTACTTC. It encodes CASTLTGDEQYF.